This T cell receptor beta chain derives from a study of naive and memory T cell subsets (dated by TCRdb to 2015 to 2018). A note on the overall study: The study applied an open-source, UMI-based TCR alpha and beta sequencing pipeline to sorted naive and memory peripheral blood T cell subsets. RNA was DNase-treated and reverse transcribed with TCR constant-region primers, mostly using SuperScript III. IgG serology results and the functional CMV T cell responses were in complete agreement. The paper's findings and limits, for the study overall: In both CD4 and CD8 cells, going from naive through CM, EM and EMRA, the Gini index went up while Shannon and inverse Simpson diversity went down. The repertoire findings for the naive and memory subsets could not be validated, as no ground truth was available. RNA-based TCR counts may be affected by expression changes linked to T cell activation and differentiation. Once error correction was done, more than 95% of naive TCR sequences showed up just once, which made the naive abundance distributions much steeper than those of the memory subsets. A few larger clonotypes were present in naive repertoires, particularly the CD8 repertoires, and these clonotypes were possibly memory cells re-expressing CD45RA. A power law was followed by TCR abundance, with an exponent that differed between naive and memory subsets but was consistent across the three individuals. A clonotype was defined as a single alpha or beta chain sequence rather than as a paired alpha/beta receptor.

On this clonotype itself: Its antigen is still unknown. The sample holds no much larger clone one base away, and base qualities are not on file.

Library creation used UMI-ligation and nested PCR. The beta constant-region primer was an equimolar mix of two oligonucleotides covering both TRBC1 and TRBC2. T4 RNA ligase 1 ligated a single-stranded oligonucleotide carrying the SP2 primer and a 12-nucleotide UMI to the cDNA 3' end. Four rounds of PCR, combining the SP2 primer with nested alpha and beta constant-region primers, were used to amplify the ligated cDNA. Incubation of the ligation reaction lasted about 18-24 hours at 16 degrees C. To avoid over-amplification, PCR2 was usually performed as a SYBR Green qPCR and halted once a predetermined threshold was reached. Every purification after the first one was done using Agencourt AMPure XP magnetic beads. Libraries were quantified by Qubit and checked on a TapeStation, where a main peak was expected near 650 bp. Sequencing of the pooled libraries was done on an Illumina MiSeq using v2 2x251 paired-end kits, which typically yielded 1-2 million reads per sample. Each sample library was pooled at about 4 nM, and about 5-7.5% PhiX was included to improve cluster recognition. The paper's data handling went like this. FASTQ reads processed by Demultiplexor were assigned V and J genes by Decombinator through tag matching that tolerated a single base-pair mismatch. By using UMIs, Collapsinator corrected both sequencing errors and the frequency errors caused by PCR heterogeneity. TCRs were translated and CDR3s were extracted from the conserved cysteine to the FGXG phenylalanine by CDR3Translator, with non-productive sequences being flagged. Gini, Shannon entropy and inverse Simpson indices were computed after subsampling the repertoires to the same number of UMI-defined TCRs. Power-law fits to clonotype abundance distributions were performed by maximum likelihood within the linear range. On one naive CD8 sample, the pipeline and MIGEC gave similar UMI counts, unique TCR numbers and clonal distributions. One analysis removed from the naive repertoire any naive TCRs that were also found in any memory subset from the same donor. Repertoires were searched for some 7,000 CMV-associated CDR3 sequences compiled from VDJdb and a published dataset. TCRdb ran its own pipeline on the public reads, namely fastp trimming at Q25 and MiXCR clone calling, and kept in-frame beta chains. Under each unique CDR3 protein, matching rows form one entry showing the most common genes and DNA. In this record, the V and J calls reflect TCRdb's handling and not the investigators' own analysis. This sample comprises some 150,000 distinct CDR3 sequences, over 15% of them detected only once. About 0.14% of the sample is in the top ten clones.

CDR1 and CDR2 were assigned from the germline V gene as MGHRA and YSYEKL. Counted from cysteine to phenylalanine, this CDR3 has 13 amino acids. Only the CDR3 portion is preserved as DNA: 39 bases, with reading frame beginning at the first base. The junction carries 11 bases between V and J, which are trimmed by 7 bases and 2 bases respectively. From the second PCR step on, the TCR alpha and beta chain libraries were amplified in separate reactions. To determine each donor's CMV status, fresh PBMCs were stimulated overnight with CMV viral lysate, and IFNgamma production from CD4+ T cells was then assessed. Miltenyi beads were used first to positively select CD4 T cells, and CD8 T cells were then positively selected from the CD4-negative fraction. After staining for CD3, CD4, CD8, CD45RA, CD27 and a live/dead dye, cells were sorted on a BD Aria II into four subsets based on CD45RA and CD27. A few healthy volunteers provided blood, and the blood of each volunteer was split into CD4 and CD8 T cells and then into four differentiation subsets. Roughly 120 ml of peripheral blood was collected from each donor, and PBMC were isolated from the blood using Ficoll-Paque PLUS density-gradient centrifugation. After sorting, cells were lysed in RLT buffer, RNA was extracted using a Qiagen RNeasy kit, and the extracted RNA was stored at -80 degrees C.

The clonotype was recovered from a human donor in good health. The chain joins TRBV4-1 to TRBJ1-2; the D gene identity is not certain. The specimen was naive CD4+ T cells from blood. The sample's cell subset or site label, in plain terms: naive T cells, CD45RA high CD27+. The CDR3 sequence is CASTPRINYGYTF. The bases read TGCGCCAGCACCCCACGGATCAACTATGGCTACACCTTC.